The rows below give T cell receptor beta chains drawn from one sample of a study of cytomegalovirus exposure and HLA in healthy donors. Sequencing used immunoSEQ multiplex PCR; TCRdb keeps in-frame clones, though not all of them. The table has some 35,000 clones, more than 50% seen once. Sequenced input: PBMCs. The receptors were sampled from a woman in her thirties or forties in good health and CMV-seropositive. CDR3s leave out the opening cysteine and the closing phenylalanine or tryptophan.

v_call: TRBV30
j_call: TRBJ2-5
cdr3_aa: ACNRGLGETQY

v_call: TRBV6-4
j_call: TRBJ2-3
cdr3_aa: ASSDSGGPDTQY

v_call: TRBV19
j_call: TRBJ2-1
cdr3_aa: ASSPASGFNNEQF

v_call: TRBV6-4
j_call: TRBJ2-3
cdr3_aa: ASSAKGGTDTQY

v_call: TRBV6-9
j_call: TRBJ1-1
cdr3_aa: ASKRGQALPLNTEAF

v_call: TRBV30
j_call: TRBJ2-1
cdr3_aa: AWSVLLGNEQF

v_call: TRBV19
j_call: TRBJ1-2
cdr3_aa: ASTNRHGYT

v_call: TRBV9
j_call: TRBJ2-6
cdr3_aa: ASSSAARPTGANVLT

v_call: TRBV30
j_call: TRBJ1-2
cdr3_aa: AWRQGFGYT

v_call: TRBV6-1
j_call: TRBJ2-1
cdr3_aa: ASRRNGQGPEEQF